The 2 T cell receptor beta chains given below trace back to one sample, sequenced in a study of tumor-infiltrating T cells and Merkel cell polyomavirus. All patients' tumors stained robustly positive for Merkel cell polyomavirus Large T antigen by immunohistochemistry. Clones were read by immunoSEQ multiplex PCR, and TCRdb kept only the in-frame ones, dropping some. This sample carries about 1,000 clones, 70% to 90% of them seen once, and the ten largest clones take nearly 20%. The sample was Merkel cell polyomavirus peptide tetramer+ CD8+ T cells sorted from blood. These receptors originate from a man between 60 and 75 years old with Merkel cell carcinoma.

V usage is TRBV6-5 and J usage is TRBJ1-2, with D unclear. Germline lookup yields CDR1 MNHEY and CDR2 SVGAGI. V was clipped by 2 bases and J by 4 bases, with 5 bases between them. The CDR3 sequence is 12 residues long. The CDR3 nucleotides are TGTGCCAGCAGTTACGGCCTCTATGGCTACACCTTC. Protein: CASSYGLYGYTF.

The chain joins TRBV5-4 to TRBJ1-2; D unresolved. Between the trimmed V and J ends, which lost 4 bases and 8 bases, there was a span of 21 bases. The CDR3 has 15 residues. The germline CDR1 and CDR2 sequences are SGHNT and YYREEE (reference sequence). The CDR3 sequence: CASSQPGSPSGGYTF. CDR3 bases: TGTGCCAGCAGCCAACCGGGTTCCCCCTCGGGAGGCTACACCTTC.